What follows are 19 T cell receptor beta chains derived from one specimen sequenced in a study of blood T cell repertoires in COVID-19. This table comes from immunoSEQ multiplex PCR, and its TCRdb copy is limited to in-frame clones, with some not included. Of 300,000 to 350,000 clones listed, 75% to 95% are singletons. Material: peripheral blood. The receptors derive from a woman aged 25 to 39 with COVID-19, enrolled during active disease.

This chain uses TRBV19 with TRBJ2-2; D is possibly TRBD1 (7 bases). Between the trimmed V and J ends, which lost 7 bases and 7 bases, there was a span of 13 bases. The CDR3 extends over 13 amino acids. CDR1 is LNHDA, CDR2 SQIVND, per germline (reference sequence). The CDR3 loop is CASMSRGVGELFF. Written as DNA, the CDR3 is TGTGCCAGTATGAGCAGGGGGGTCGGGGAGCTGTTTTTT.

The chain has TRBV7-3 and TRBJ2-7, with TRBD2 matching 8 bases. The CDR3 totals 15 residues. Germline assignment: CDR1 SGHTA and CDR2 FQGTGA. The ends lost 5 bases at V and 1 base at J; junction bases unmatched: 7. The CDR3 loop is CASSPLAGGSYEQYF. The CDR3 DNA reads TGTGCCAGCAGCCCCCTAGCGGGTGGATCCTACGAGCAGTACTTC.

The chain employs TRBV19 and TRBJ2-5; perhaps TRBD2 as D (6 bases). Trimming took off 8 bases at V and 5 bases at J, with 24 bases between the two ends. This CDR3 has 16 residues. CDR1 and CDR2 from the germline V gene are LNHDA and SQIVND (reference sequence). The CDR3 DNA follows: TGTGCCAGTTCTGACCTCGGGTCGGGAGCTGAGGAGACCCAGTACTTC. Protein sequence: CASSDLGSGAEETQYF.

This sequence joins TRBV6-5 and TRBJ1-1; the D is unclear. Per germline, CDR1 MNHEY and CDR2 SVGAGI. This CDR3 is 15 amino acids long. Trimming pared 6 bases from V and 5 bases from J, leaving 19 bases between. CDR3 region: CASSAPRAKVTEAFF. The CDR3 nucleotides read TGTGCCAGCAGCGCACCTAGAGCCAAAGTGACTGAAGCTTTCTTT.

The CDR3, as DNA: TGTGCCAGCAGTCCCACTGCGGGGGCCAACTATGGCTACACCTTC. Amino acids: CASSPTAGANYGYTF. This chain uses TRBV6-6 with TRBJ1-2; possibly TRBD1 for D (6 bases). Deletions cut 5 bases from V and 2 bases from J, with 15 bases between. Germline V gives CDR1 MNHNY, CDR2 SVGAGI (reference sequence). CDR3 size: 15 residues.

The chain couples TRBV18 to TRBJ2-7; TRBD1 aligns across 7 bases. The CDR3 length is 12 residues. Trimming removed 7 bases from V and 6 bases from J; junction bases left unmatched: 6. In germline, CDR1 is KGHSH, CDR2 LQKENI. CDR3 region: CASYSQGSEQYF. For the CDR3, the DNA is TGTGCCAGCTATTCACAGGGGAGCGAGCAGTACTTC. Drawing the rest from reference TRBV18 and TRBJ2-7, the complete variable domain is NAGVMQNPRHLVRRRGQEARLRCSPMKGHSHVYWYRQLPEEGLKFMVYLQKENIIDESGMPKERFSAEFPKEGPSILRIQQVVRGDSAAYFCASYSQGSEQYFGPGTRLTVT.

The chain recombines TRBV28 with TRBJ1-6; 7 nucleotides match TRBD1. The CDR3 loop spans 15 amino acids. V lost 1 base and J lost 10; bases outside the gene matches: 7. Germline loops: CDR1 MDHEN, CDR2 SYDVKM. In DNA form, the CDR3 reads TGTGCCAGCAGTTTATCAGGGGGAGGTTACTCACCCCTCCACTTT. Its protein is CASSLSGGGYSPLHF.

The CDR3 DNA follows: TGTGCCAGCAGCCTCTTCAGACAGGGGTGGATGAATTCACCCCTCCACTTT. It translates to CASSLFRQGWMNSPLHF. The chain recombines TRBV14 with TRBJ1-6; 8 bases match TRBD1. The CDR3 loop spans 17 amino acids. Germline V gene lookup returns CDR1 SGHDN and CDR2 FVKESK. V gave up 4 bases and J gave up 7 bases; unmatched junction bases: 12.

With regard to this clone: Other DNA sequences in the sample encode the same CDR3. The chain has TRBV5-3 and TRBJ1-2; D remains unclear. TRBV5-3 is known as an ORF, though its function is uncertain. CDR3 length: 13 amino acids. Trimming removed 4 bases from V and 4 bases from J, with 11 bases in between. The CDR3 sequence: CARSQTLSYGYTF. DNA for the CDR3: TGTGCCAGAAGCCAAACACTATCCTATGGCTACACCTTC.

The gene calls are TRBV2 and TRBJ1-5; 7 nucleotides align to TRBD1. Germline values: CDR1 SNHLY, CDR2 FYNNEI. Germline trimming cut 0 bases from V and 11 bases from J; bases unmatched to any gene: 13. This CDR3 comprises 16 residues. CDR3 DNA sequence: TGTGCCAGCAGTGAAGCGCTTCGGCAGGGGGGATCGGCCCAGCATTTT. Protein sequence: CASSEALRQGGSAQHF.

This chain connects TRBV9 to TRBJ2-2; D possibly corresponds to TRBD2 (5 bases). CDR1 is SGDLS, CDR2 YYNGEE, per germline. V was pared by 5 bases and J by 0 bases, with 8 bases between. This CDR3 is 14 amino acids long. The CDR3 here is CASRRGTNTGELFF. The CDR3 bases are TGTGCCAGCAGACGGGGAACGAACACCGGGGAGCTGTTTTTT. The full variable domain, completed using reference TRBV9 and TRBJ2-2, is DSGVTQTPKHLITATGQRVTLRCSPRSGDLSVYWYQQSLDQGLQFLIQYYNGEERAKGNILERFSAQQFPDLHSELNLSSLELGDSALYFCASRRGTNTGELFFGEGSRLTVL.

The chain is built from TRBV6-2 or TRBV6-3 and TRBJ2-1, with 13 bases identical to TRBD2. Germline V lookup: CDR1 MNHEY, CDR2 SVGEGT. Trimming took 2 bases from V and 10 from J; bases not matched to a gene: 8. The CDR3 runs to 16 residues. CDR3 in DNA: TGTGCCAGCAGTTACCCCACCCGACTAGCGGGAGGAGAGCAGTTCTTC. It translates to CASSYPTRLAGGEQFF.

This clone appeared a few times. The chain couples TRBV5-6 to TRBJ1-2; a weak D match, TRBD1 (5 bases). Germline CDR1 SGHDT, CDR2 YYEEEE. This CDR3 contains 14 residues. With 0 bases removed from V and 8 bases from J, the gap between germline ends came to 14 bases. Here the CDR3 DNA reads TGTGCCAGCAGCTTGGAACAGGTCACTATAGGCTACACCTTC. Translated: CASSLEQVTIGYTF. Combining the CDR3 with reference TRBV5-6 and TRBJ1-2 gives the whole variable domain DAGVTQSPTHLIKTRGQQVTLRCSPKSGHDTVSWYQQALGQGPQFIFQYYEEEERQRGNFPDRFSGHQFPNYSSELNVNALLLGDSALYLCASSLEQVTIGYTFGSGTRLTVV.

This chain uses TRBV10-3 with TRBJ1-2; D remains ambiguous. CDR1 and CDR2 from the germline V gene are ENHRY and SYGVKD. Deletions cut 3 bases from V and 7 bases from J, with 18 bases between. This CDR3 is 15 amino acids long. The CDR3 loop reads CAISDTGDGGSGYTF. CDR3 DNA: TGTGCCATCAGTGACACGGGCGATGGAGGGTCTGGCTACACCTTC.

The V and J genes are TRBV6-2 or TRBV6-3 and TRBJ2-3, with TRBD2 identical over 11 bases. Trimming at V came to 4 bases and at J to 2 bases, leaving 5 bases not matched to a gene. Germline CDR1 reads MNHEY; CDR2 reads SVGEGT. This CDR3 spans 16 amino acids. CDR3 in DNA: TGTGCCAGCAGTTTTCGACTAGCGGGGCCCACAGATACGCAGTATTTT. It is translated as CASSFRLAGPTDTQYF.

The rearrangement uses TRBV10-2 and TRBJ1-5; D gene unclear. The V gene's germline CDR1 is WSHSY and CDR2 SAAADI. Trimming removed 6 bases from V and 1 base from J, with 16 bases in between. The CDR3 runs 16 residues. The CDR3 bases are TGCGCCAGCAGACCGGGAGAAGGGAGCAGCAATCAGCCCCAGCATTTT. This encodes CASRPGEGSSNQPQHF.

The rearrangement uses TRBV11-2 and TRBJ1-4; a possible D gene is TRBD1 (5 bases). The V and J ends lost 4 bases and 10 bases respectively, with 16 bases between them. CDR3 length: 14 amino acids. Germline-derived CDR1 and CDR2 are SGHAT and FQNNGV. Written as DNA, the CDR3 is TGTGCCAGCAGCTCACCGGGGGGAATGGGAAAACTGTTTTTT. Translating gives CASSSPGGMGKLFF.

The DNA of the CDR3 is TGTGCCAGCAGCGCCCGAACTAAACAATTTGTGGGCACTGAAGCTTTCTTT. It codes for CASSARTKQFVGTEAFF. The V gene is TRBV21-1, the J gene TRBJ1-1. TRBV21-1 counts as a pseudogene. The CDR3 is made up of 17 amino acids.

CDR3 loop: CASSPDRLYNEQFF. In nucleotides, the CDR3 is TGTGCCAGCAGCCCGGACAGGTTATACAATGAGCAGTTCTTC. V is TRBV2 and J is TRBJ2-1, with 7 bases that match TRBD1. Germline CDR1 SNHLY, CDR2 FYNNEI. The CDR3 has 14 residues. J gave up 4 bases and V 6 bases, and 6 bases lay outside the gene matches.